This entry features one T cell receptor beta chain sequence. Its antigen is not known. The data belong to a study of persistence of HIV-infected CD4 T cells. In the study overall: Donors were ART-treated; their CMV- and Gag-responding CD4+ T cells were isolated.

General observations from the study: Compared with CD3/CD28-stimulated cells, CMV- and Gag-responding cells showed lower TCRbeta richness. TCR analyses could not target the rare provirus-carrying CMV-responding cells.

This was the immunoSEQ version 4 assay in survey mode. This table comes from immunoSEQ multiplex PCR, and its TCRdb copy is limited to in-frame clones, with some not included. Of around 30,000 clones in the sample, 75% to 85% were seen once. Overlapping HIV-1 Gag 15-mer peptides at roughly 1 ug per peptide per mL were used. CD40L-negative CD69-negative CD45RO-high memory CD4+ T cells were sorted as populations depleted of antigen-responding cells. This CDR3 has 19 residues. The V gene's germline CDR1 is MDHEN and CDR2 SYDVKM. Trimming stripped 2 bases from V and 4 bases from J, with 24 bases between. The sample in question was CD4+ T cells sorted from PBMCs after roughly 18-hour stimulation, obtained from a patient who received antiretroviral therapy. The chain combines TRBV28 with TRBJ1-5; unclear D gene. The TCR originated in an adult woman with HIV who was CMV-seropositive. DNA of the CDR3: TGTGCCAGCAGTTTAGGAGTGGTGGGAAGCGGGTCGAAAAATCAGCCCCAGCATTTT. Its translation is CASSLGVVGSGSKNQPQHF.